This is a list of T cell receptor beta chains from one sample in a study of cytomegalovirus exposure and HLA in healthy donors. TCRdb's table, derived via immunoSEQ multiplex PCR, lists solely in-frame clones and lacks some. The sample lists approximately 130,000 clones, around 83% occurring once. Sequenced input: PBMCs. Every receptor here comes from a woman aged 50 to 60 in good health and CMV-seropositive. Each CDR3 is given with its conserved first and last residue. D genes are given only for firm matches. Not every row has a clone size; where given, it reads once, few, many or a size class.

v_call,d_call,clone_size,j_call,cdr3_aa,cdr3_nt
TRBV29-1,TRBD1,NA,TRBJ1-1,CSVEDWAGGDEAFF,TGCAGCGTTGAAGATTGGGCAGGGGGCGATGAAGCTTTCTTT
TRBV5-1,NA,once,TRBJ2-3,CASRVDSYTDTQYF,TGCGCCAGCAGGGTGGACAGTTACACAGATACGCAGTATTTT
TRBV7-3,NA,NA,TRBJ2-2,CASSAESTGELFF,TGTGCCAGCAGCGCCGAGAGCACCGGGGAGCTGTTTTTT
TRBV11-2,NA,NA,TRBJ1-1,CASSSGSSGTEAFF,TGTGCCAGCAGCTCCGGGTCCTCCGGCACTGAAGCTTTCTTT
TRBV5-1,TRBD2,NA,TRBJ2-3,CASLEAGADTQYF,TGCGCCAGCCTCGAGGCGGGGGCAGATACGCAGTATTTT
TRBV5-1,NA,NA,TRBJ1-4,CASSLSLKNRDEKLFF,TGCGCCAGCAGCTTGAGTTTGAAGAACAGGGACGAAAAACTGTTTTTT
TRBV18,NA,NA,TRBJ2-7,CASSPWDSSSYEQYF,TGTGCCAGCTCACCTTGGGACTCGAGCTCCTACGAGCAGTACTTC
TRBV10-3,NA,NA,TRBJ2-7,CAISEQYRKASDREQYF,TGTGCCATCAGTGAGCAATATAGAAAGGCTAGCGATCGGGAGCAGTACTTC
TRBV5-1,NA,NA,TRBJ2-1,CASSLEQVFDEQFF,TGCGCCAGCAGCTTGGAACAGGTTTTCGATGAGCAGTTCTTC
TRBV27,TRBD2,once,TRBJ2-3,CASSTLAGGVNTQYF,TGTGCCAGCAGCACCTTAGCGGGAGGAGTAAATACGCAGTATTTT
TRBV5-1,TRBD2,NA,TRBJ2-1,CASSSSGTSGIPSYNEQFF,TGCGCCAGCAGCTCATCCGGGACTAGCGGGATTCCCTCCTACAATGAGCAGTTCTTC
TRBV5-1,TRBD1,once,TRBJ2-2,CASSFGTAGTGELFF,TGCGCCAGCAGCTTTGGGACAGCAGGCACCGGGGAGCTGTTTTTT
TRBV28,NA,NA,TRBJ1-1,CASSILLNLNTEAFF,TGTGCCAGCAGTATCCTCCTGAACTTGAACACTGAAGCTTTCTTT
TRBV11-2,TRBD1,NA,TRBJ2-7,CASTGEGDRPYEQYF,TGTGCCAGCACCGGAGAGGGGGACAGACCCTACGAGCAGTACTTC
TRBV7-8,TRBD2,NA,TRBJ2-1,CASSLGGGSYNEQFF,TGTGCCAGCAGCTTAGGGGGGGGTAGTTACAATGAGCAGTTCTTC
TRBV27,TRBD2,NA,TRBJ2-1,CAARLAGHNEQFF,TGTGCCGCCCGACTAGCGGGACACAATGAGCAGTTCTTC
TRBV29-1,NA,NA,TRBJ1-2,CSTLTGHYGYTF,TGCAGCACACTGACAGGCCACTATGGCTACACCTTC
TRBV7-9,NA,few,TRBJ2-2,CASSLFQGFNTGELFF,TGTGCCAGCAGCTTGTTCCAGGGTTTCAACACCGGGGAGCTGTTTTTT
TRBV2,NA,NA,TRBJ1-2,CASSAGGLQGYYGYTF,TGTGCCAGCAGTGCTGGGGGACTACAGGGCTACTATGGCTACACCTTC
TRBV14,NA,NA,TRBJ2-1,CASSPTGYNEQFF,TGTGCCAGCAGCCCAACGGGTTACAATGAGCAGTTCTTC
TRBV6-5,NA,NA,TRBJ2-7,CASSYSSRSYEQYF,TGTGCCAGCAGTTACTCTAGCCGTTCCTACGAGCAGTACTTC
TRBV11-3,TRBD2,NA,TRBJ2-1,CASSLGGTEYNEQFF,TGTGCCAGCAGCTTGGGAGGGACCGAATACAATGAGCAGTTCTTC
TRBV5-8,NA,few,TRBJ2-7,CASSPEDLYEQYF,TGTGCCAGCAGCCCGGAGGACCTCTACGAGCAGTACTTC
TRBV7-8,TRBD1,NA,TRBJ2-5,CASSIKTGEVTQYF,TGTGCCAGCAGCATAAAGACAGGGGAGGTGACCCAGTACTTC
TRBV5-6,NA,NA,TRBJ2-5,CASSRGFQETQYF,TGTGCCAGCAGCCGGGGATTCCAAGAGACCCAGTACTTC
TRBV9,TRBD2,NA,TRBJ2-1,CASSPWGAGGPQFF,TGTGCCAGCAGCCCCTGGGGAGCGGGAGGGCCGCAGTTCTTC
TRBV28,NA,NA,TRBJ1-2,CASSQWENYGYTF,TGTGCCAGCAGTCAGTGGGAGAACTATGGCTACACCTTC
TRBV20-1,NA,NA,TRBJ2-7,CSAGTSPEQYF,TGCAGTGCCGGGACTTCTCCCGAGCAGTACTTC
TRBV7-9,TRBD1,NA,TRBJ1-2,CASSPTGTDYGYTF,TGTGCCAGCAGCCCTACCGGGACAGACTATGGCTACACCTTC
TRBV5-4,NA,few,TRBJ1-2,CASSSQEDYGYTF,TGTGCCAGCAGCTCCCAGGAAGACTATGGCTACACCTTC
TRBV4-2,NA,NA,TRBJ2-7,CASSQVLTSSEQYF,TGTGCCAGCAGCCAAGTTCTGACTTCCAGCGAGCAGTACTTC
TRBV13,TRBD2,NA,TRBJ2-1,CASSPRWTRREQFF,TGTGCCAGCAGCCCAAGATGGACTAGACGTGAGCAGTTCTTC
TRBV6-5,TRBD1,NA,TRBJ2-5,CASSTRQGTGETQYF,TGTGCCAGCAGTACCCGACAGGGGACAGGGGAGACCCAGTACTTC
TRBV9,NA,once,TRBJ2-5,CASSSIAGGETQYF,TGTGCCAGCAGCTCAATAGCAGGGGGGGAGACCCAGTACTTC
TRBV28,NA,NA,TRBJ1-1,CASSGHSEAFF,TGTGCCAGCAGTGGGCACAGTGAAGCTTTCTTT
TRBV9,NA,NA,TRBJ1-2,CASSSGGTGRGYTF,TGTGCCAGCAGCTCGGGGGGGACGGGTCGTGGCTACACCTTC
TRBV14,TRBD1,NA,TRBJ1-1,CASSRYDRASEAFF,TGTGCCAGCAGCCGGTATGACAGGGCCTCTGAAGCTTTCTTT
TRBV30,TRBD1,NA,TRBJ1-1,CACPRRTGGTEAFF,TGTGCCTGTCCCCGGAGGACAGGGGGTACTGAAGCTTTCTTT
TRBV13,TRBD1,NA,TRBJ1-1,CASSSKIGTVDTEAFF,TGTGCCAGCAGCTCCAAAATAGGGACAGTCGACACTGAAGCTTTCTTT
TRBV7-2,NA,NA,TRBJ2-2,CASSQEGNTGELFF,TGTGCCAGCAGTCAAGAGGGCAACACCGGGGAGCTGTTTTTT
TRBV5-1,NA,once,TRBJ2-2,CASRLDSSAGELFF,TGCGCCAGCAGACTCGACAGTTCCGCCGGGGAGCTGTTTTTT
TRBV30,NA,NA,TRBJ2-6,CAWSPGAGANGLTF,TGTGCCTGGAGTCCAGGGGCTGGGGCCAACGGCCTGACTTTC
TRBV15,NA,NA,TRBJ1-1,CATSRGTLSGTEAFF,TGTGCCACCAGCAGAGGGACCCTTAGCGGAACTGAAGCTTTCTTT
TRBV5-4,NA,NA,TRBJ1-2,CASSPWAGYGYTF,TGTGCCAGCAGCCCGTGGGCGGGGTACGGCTACACCTTC
TRBV5-4,NA,NA,TRBJ1-2,CASSLQVNPYYGYTF,TGTGCCAGCAGCTTGCAGGTTAACCCTTACTATGGCTACACCTTC